A selection of T cell receptor beta chains follows, all from one sample in a study of blood T cell repertoires in COVID-19. The data were produced by immunoSEQ multiplex PCR, yet TCRdb's version contains in-frame clones alone and is incomplete. This sample has almost 50,000 clones; 90% occur once, and the top ten carry around 3.6%. Sequencing was done on a sample of peripheral blood. The receptors were sampled from a human donor in a cohort sampled during active COVID-19. Each CDR3 is given with its conserved first and last residue. The D gene is left open where the match is weak. Clone size is not always given. Where it is, it says once, few, many or a class for expanded clones.

V gene: TRBV18; D gene: .; J gene: TRBJ2-2; clone size: .; CDR3 DNA: TGTGCCAGCTCACCAGGGCAGGGAACCGGGGAGCTGTTTTTT; CDR3 protein: CASSPGQGTGELFF
V gene: TRBV3-1/TRBV3-2; D gene: TRBD1; J gene: TRBJ1-2; clone size: .; CDR3 DNA: TGTGCCAGCAGCCAAGATCGGGTGACAGGGAGAGGCTACACCTTC; CDR3 protein: CASSQDRVTGRGYTF
V gene: TRBV18; D gene: .; J gene: TRBJ1-1; clone size: .; CDR3 DNA: TGTGCCAGCTCATCCGTAGCACTGTCTGAAGCTTTCTTT; CDR3 protein: CASSSVALSEAFF
V gene: TRBV29-1; D gene: TRBD2; J gene: TRBJ2-7; clone size: few; CDR3 DNA: TGCAGCGTCACCCAAGCGGGAGGGTTCTACGAGCAGTACTTC; CDR3 protein: CSVTQAGGFYEQYF
V gene: TRBV9; D gene: .; J gene: TRBJ2-1; clone size: .; CDR3 DNA: TGTGCCAGCAGCCCCGGACTGGACTATTACAATGAGCAGTTCTTC; CDR3 protein: CASSPGLDYYNEQFF
V gene: TRBV24-1; D gene: TRBD2; J gene: TRBJ2-1; clone size: .; CDR3 DNA: TGTGCCACCAGTGATCCCGGGACTAGCGGCCCCTCCTACAATGAGCAGTTCTTC; CDR3 protein: CATSDPGTSGPSYNEQFF
V gene: TRBV9; D gene: TRBD1; J gene: TRBJ2-7; clone size: .; CDR3 DNA: TGTGCCAGCAGCGTAGTGGGGACAGGGATCCACGAGCAGTACTTC; CDR3 protein: CASSVVGTGIHEQYF
V gene: TRBV5-6; D gene: TRBD1; J gene: TRBJ2-7; clone size: .; CDR3 DNA: TGTGCCAGCAGCGATTACAGGGGGTTAGACTACGAGCAGTACTTC; CDR3 protein: CASSDYRGLDYEQYF
V gene: TRBV5-5; D gene: TRBD1; J gene: TRBJ2-7; clone size: .; CDR3 DNA: TGTGCCAGCAGCTTGACAGGGGGCTCAAGGGAGCAGTACTTC; CDR3 protein: CASSLTGGSREQYF
V gene: TRBV20-1; D gene: .; J gene: TRBJ1-5; clone size: .; CDR3 DNA: TGCAGTGCTAGTGCGGGAATCAATCAGCCCCAGCATTTT; CDR3 protein: CSASAGINQPQHF
V gene: TRBV30; D gene: .; J gene: TRBJ2-7; clone size: once; CDR3 DNA: TGTGCCTGGACCATTAGCGGCGTTCGGTACTTC; CDR3 protein: CAWTISGVRYF
V gene: TRBV29-1; D gene: .; J gene: TRBJ1-2; clone size: .; CDR3 DNA: TGCAGCGGCCGGACACCTAACTATGGCTACACCTTC; CDR3 protein: CSGRTPNYGYTF
V gene: TRBV30; D gene: TRBD2; J gene: TRBJ2-1; clone size: .; CDR3 DNA: TGTGCCTGGAGTGCCGGAACCCCTGGACTAGCGGGAGTTAAGTCTTACAATGAGCAGTTCTTC; CDR3 protein: CAWSAGTPGLAGVKSYNEQFF
V gene: TRBV11-3; D gene: .; J gene: TRBJ1-1; clone size: .; CDR3 DNA: TGTGCCAGCAGCGAAACGACAGGGAACACTGAAGCTTTCTTT; CDR3 protein: CASSETTGNTEAFF
V gene: TRBV5-6; D gene: .; J gene: TRBJ1-1; clone size: .; CDR3 DNA: TGTGCCAGCAGCTGGGCCGGGAGGAACACTGAAGCTTTCTTT; CDR3 protein: CASSWAGRNTEAFF
V gene: TRBV5-6; D gene: TRBD1; J gene: TRBJ1-6; clone size: .; CDR3 DNA: TGTGCCAGCAGCCGGACAGGGTTTGGTAATTCACCCCTCCACTTT; CDR3 protein: CASSRTGFGNSPLHF
V gene: TRBV6-2/TRBV6-3; D gene: TRBD1; J gene: TRBJ1-5; clone size: .; CDR3 DNA: TGTGCCAGCAGTTACAGGGGACCGGGACAGGGATGGGTGAATAGCAATCAGCCCCAGCATTTT; CDR3 protein: CASSYRGPGQGWVNSNQPQHF
V gene: TRBV27; D gene: TRBD2; J gene: TRBJ2-7; clone size: .; CDR3 DNA: TGTGCCAGCAGCCGTAGCGGGGCCTACGAGCAGTACTTC; CDR3 protein: CASSRSGAYEQYF
V gene: TRBV2; D gene: TRBD2; J gene: TRBJ2-2; clone size: .; CDR3 DNA: TGTGCCAGCAGACCCCTTTCTAGCGGGAGGAGGACCGGGGAGCTGTTTTTT; CDR3 protein: CASRPLSSGRRTGELFF
V gene: TRBV20-1; D gene: TRBD1; J gene: TRBJ1-1; clone size: once; CDR3 DNA: TGCAGTGCTAGTCGGGCAGGGGGTGTATCTGAAGCTTTCTTT; CDR3 protein: CSASRAGGVSEAFF
V gene: TRBV19; D gene: TRBD2; J gene: TRBJ2-1; clone size: once; CDR3 DNA: TGTGCCAGTAGTATGGTTGGACTAGCGGGAATGAGCTCCTACAATGAGCAGTTCTTC; CDR3 protein: CASSMVGLAGMSSYNEQFF
V gene: TRBV9; D gene: .; J gene: TRBJ2-7; clone size: .; CDR3 DNA: TGTGCCAGCAGCGTTCTAGGGGGAGTGCAGTACTTC; CDR3 protein: CASSVLGGVQYF
V gene: TRBV5-1; D gene: .; J gene: TRBJ2-7; clone size: .; CDR3 DNA: TGCGCCAGCAGCTCCGGAGGCGGGACCCCCTACGAGCAGTACTTC; CDR3 protein: CASSSGGGTPYEQYF
V gene: TRBV20-1; D gene: TRBD1; J gene: TRBJ1-2; clone size: .; CDR3 DNA: TGCAGTGCTATTGAGGGGGCGGCTGGCTACACCTTC; CDR3 protein: CSAIEGAAGYTF
V gene: TRBV4-1; D gene: TRBD1; J gene: TRBJ2-7; clone size: .; CDR3 DNA: TGCGCCAGCAGCCATGGGACAGGGGGTTCCTACGAGCAGTACTTC; CDR3 protein: CASSHGTGGSYEQYF